Each of the 18 T cell receptor beta chains below was sequenced from the same sample in a study of CD8 T cells in ankylosing spondylitis. Study results and limitations: A motif of under 10 highly homologous TCR beta variants was seen as apparently characteristic of ankylosing spondylitis blood.

MiXCR, applied by TCRdb to the 5' RACE reads, yields one record per CDR3 protein. The sample contains fewer than 750,000 distinct CDR3 sequences, roughly 20% of which appear only once. The antigens of these receptors remain unknown. The sequencing input was blood, either unsorted or a sorted T cell fraction (not recorded which). These receptor sequences come from a male donor with ankylosing spondylitis.

Many counts were recorded for this clonotype. V is TRBV12-3 or TRBV12-4 and J is TRBJ1-1, with TRBD1 matching 10 bases. This CDR3 has 14 residues. The junction had 6 bases not matched to a gene; V was cut back by 5 bases and J by 6 bases. The CDR3 sequence: CASSPGQGSPEAFF. The DNA for the CDR3 is TGTGCCAGCAGTCCGGGACAGGGGAGCCCTGAAGCTTTCTTT.

The sample holds a few counts of this clonotype. This chain joins TRBV4-1 and TRBJ2-2, with 9 nucleotides matching TRBD1. Germline lookup yields CDR1 MGHRA and CDR2 YSYEKL. With V trimmed by 3 bases and J by 6 bases, 8 bases remained unmatched. There are 16 residues in the CDR3. CDR3 residues: CASSQVGTGLSGELFF. The CDR3 nucleotides read TGCGCCAGCAGCCAGGTCGGGACAGGGCTATCCGGGGAGCTGTTTTTT.

The table lists this clonotype with a few counts. This chain uses TRBV28 with TRBJ2-7, with D tentatively TRBD1 or TRBD2 (5 bases each). Per the germline V gene, CDR1 is MDHEN and CDR2 is SYDVKM. The CDR3 length is 15 residues. With 4 bases removed from V and 7 bases from J, the gap between germline ends came to 20 bases. The CDR3 reads CASSSGQGLLGEQYF. DNA for the CDR3: TGTGCCAGCAGTTCAGGACAAGGACTCCTGGGGGAGCAGTACTTC.

This clonotype was observed a few times. A much larger clone differs by one base, so this may be a read error. The chain carries TRBV25-1 and TRBJ1-2; 7 nucleotides line up with TRBD1. V lost 6 bases, J lost 7 bases, and 5 bases stayed unmatched. CDR1 is MGHDK and CDR2 is SYGVNS in the germline V gene. The CDR3 contains 12 residues. The CDR3 DNA reads TGTGCCAGCAGCTTACAGGGGTCTGGCTACACCTTC. Protein: CASSLQGSGYTF.

The V gene is TRBV4-2, the J gene TRBJ2-6; 7 positions agree with TRBD2. Per germline, CDR1 LGHNA and CDR2 YNFKEQ. The CDR3 is 17 amino acids. V was clipped by 1 base and J by 0 bases; unmatched bases: 3. The DNA of the CDR3 is TGTGCCAGCAGCCAAGCTGGGGAGGGCTCTGGGGCCAACGTCCTGACTTTC. Its translation is CASSQAGEGSGANVLTF.

A few counts support this clonotype. V usage is TRBV9 and J usage is TRBJ2-7; D is unresolved. The CDR3 contains 15 residues. V was cut by 1 base and J by 2 bases, with 13 bases left in between. Germline CDR1 SGDLS, CDR2 YYNGEE. CDR3 protein: CASSVRDGQPYEQYF. DNA for the CDR3: TGTGCCAGCAGCGTACGAGACGGTCAACCCTACGAGCAGTACTTC.

This clonotype was seen a handful of times. This chain uses TRBV24-1 with TRBJ2-2, with 9 positions matching TRBD2. Trimming cost V 2 bases and J 3 bases; bases outside gene matches: 12. The length of the CDR3 is 19 residues. The germline V gene has CDR1 KGHDR and CDR2 SFDVKD. The CDR3 loop reads CATSDWVSSREGDTGELFF. The DNA of the CDR3 is TGTGCCACCAGTGATTGGGTTTCGTCGCGGGAGGGGGACACCGGGGAGCTGTTTTTT.

This clonotype was seen more than once but under ten times. V and J are TRBV12-3 or TRBV12-4 and TRBJ2-1; maybe TRBD1 (5 bases). V was trimmed by 6 bases and J by 2 bases, leaving 11 bases between them. The CDR3 runs 14 residues. The CDR3 nucleotides read TGTGCCAGCAGCCCAAGGACAACCTACAATGAGCAGTTCTTC. Amino acid sequence: CASSPRTTYNEQFF.

The sample holds a few counts of this clonotype. The rearrangement links TRBV27 to TRBJ1-4; 7 positions agree with TRBD1. J lost 5 bases, V lost 3 bases, and 3 bases had no gene match. This CDR3 comprises 14 residues. Germline CDR1 is MNHEY and CDR2 is SMNVEV (reference sequence). CDR3: CASSFGQENEKLFF. CDR3 nucleotides: TGTGCCAGCAGTTTTGGACAGGAGAATGAAAAACTGTTTTTT.

Only a few counts were recorded for this clonotype. For the CDR3, the DNA is TGCGCCAGCAGCCAAGTCTTGGCGGTCCGCTACAATGAGCAGTTCTTC. Its translation is CASSQVLAVRYNEQFF. The rearrangement uses TRBV4-1 and TRBJ2-1; no clear D gene. Germline V gene sequence: CDR1 MGHRA, CDR2 YSYEKL. V lost 1 base to trimming and J lost 3 bases, with 13 bases between them. The CDR3 length is 16 residues.

This clonotype was picked up a small number of times. The chain recombines TRBV2 with TRBJ2-1; TRBD2 matches at 12 bases. Losses at the gene ends were 8 bases for V and 6 bases for J; bases not matched to a gene: 2. The CDR3 is made up of 13 amino acids. Germline CDR1 reads SNHLY; CDR2 reads FYNNEI. CDR3 DNA sequence: TGTGCCAGCGGACTAGCGGGGAGCAATGAGCAGTTCTTC. Amino acid sequence: CASGLAGSNEQFF.

The chain employs TRBV4-1 and TRBJ2-1, with 7 bases matching TRBD1. J lost 3 bases, V lost 0 bases, and 2 bases had no gene match. The CDR3 totals 15 residues. Germline CDR1 and CDR2: MGHRA and YSYEKL. CDR3 nucleotides: TGCGCCAGCAGCCAAGATCGGGACAGCTACAATGAGCAGTTCTTC. Translated, it gives CASSQDRDSYNEQFF.

This clonotype has only a few counts. The chain employs TRBV4-3 and TRBJ2-5; the D is unclear. Germline CDR1 LGHNA, CDR2 YSLEER. Trimming cost V 0 bases and J 4 bases, with 12 bases left between them. The CDR3 consists of 15 residues. CDR3 sequence reads: CASSQDFRSPETQYF. CDR3 DNA sequence: TGCGCCAGCAGCCAAGATTTCAGGAGTCCAGAGACCCAGTACTTC.

This chain uses TRBV12-3 or TRBV12-4 with TRBJ2-7, with 8 positions matching TRBD1. The CDR3 covers 16 residues. V lost 7 bases and J lost 5; bases outside the gene matches: 16. CDR3 coding DNA: TGTGCCAGCACCCCTCCGTTCGGACAGGGTCTCAACGAGCAGTACTTC. Its translation: CASTPPFGQGLNEQYF.

The V gene is TRBV11-2, the J gene TRBJ2-1; no clear D gene. The ends were cut back, 4 bases at V and 7 bases at J, with 11 bases in the middle. CDR1 is SGHAT and CDR2 is FQNNGV in the germline V gene. CDR3 length: 13 amino acids. The CDR3 sequence: CASSSRTDNEQFF. The DNA for the CDR3 is TGTGCCAGCAGCTCAAGGACGGATAATGAGCAGTTCTTC.

The chain recombines TRBV20-1 with TRBJ2-1; 7 nucleotides line up with TRBD2. Trimming cost V 3 bases and J 3 bases; bases outside gene matches: 5. Germline V gene lookup returns CDR1 DFQATT and CDR2 SNEGSKA (reference sequence). CDR3 length: 14 residues. CDR3 sequence (DNA): TGCAGTGCTAGGCCGGGAGGCCTCTACAATGAGCAGTTCTTC. It yields the protein CSARPGGLYNEQFF.

The chain joins TRBV6-1 to TRBJ2-2; 8 bases align to TRBD1. After removal of 5 bases from V and 5 bases from J, the junction contained 10 bases not matched to a gene. Per the germline V gene, CDR1 is MNHNS and CDR2 is SASEGT. This CDR3 comprises 16 residues. CDR3 bases: TGTGCCAGCAGTACCCACAGGGGGATCGGAACCGGGGAGCTGTTTTTT. It yields the protein CASSTHRGIGTGELFF.

In its sample, this clonotype was seen a few times. The V and J genes are TRBV29-1 and TRBJ1-2; TRBD1 agrees at 9 bases. The V gene's germline CDR1 is SQVTM and CDR2 ANQGSEA. Losses at the gene ends were 7 bases for V and 12 bases for J; bases not matched to a gene: 6. CDR3 length equals 10 residues. CDR3 sequence: CSAWDREHTF. In nucleotides, the CDR3 is TGCAGCGCTTGGGACAGGGAACACACCTTC.